Each of the 25 T cell receptor beta chains below was sequenced from the same sample in a study of human T cells and chemical hapten exposure. TCRdb analysed the RACE reads with MiXCR anew, one entry per CDR3 protein. The sample has some 250,000 distinct CDR3 sequences; approximately 7.5% are singletons. This sample's time point: pre-sensitization, week 0. The treatment was: therapeutic diphenylcyclopropenone sensitization with weekly scalp DPC. Source: whole blood, taken in connection with sensitization to the hapten diphenylcyclopropenone (DPC). Every receptor here comes from a man between 18 and 29 years old with alopecia areata. Some clones in this sample may be carry-over from other donors' samples.

This clonotype has only a few counts. This rearrangement joins TRBV28 to TRBJ1-5; the D is unclear. The CDR3 totals 15 residues. The germline gives CDR1 MDHEN, CDR2 SYDVKM. The germline V and J ends were trimmed by 6 bases and 2 bases, with 14 bases remaining between them. The CDR3 sequence is CASRPTLGGNQPQHF. In nucleotides, the CDR3 is TGTGCCAGCAGGCCGACACTCGGGGGCAATCAGCCCCAGCATTTT.

This clonotype showed up many times. V and J are TRBV7-2 and TRBJ2-4; D might be TRBD1 or TRBD2, each matching 6 bases. Germline CDR1 SGHTA, CDR2 FQGNSA. With 5 bases removed from V and 9 bases from J, the gap between germline ends came to 11 bases. This CDR3 is 12 amino acids long. In DNA, the CDR3 is TGTGCCAGCAGCGTCAGGGGAGGCATTCAGTACTTC. Translated: CASSVRGGIQYF.

The chain links TRBV6-5 to TRBJ1-4; D gene uncertain. This CDR3 is 15 amino acids long. From germline, CDR1 is MNHEY and CDR2 SVGAGI. V was pared by 0 bases and J by 8 bases, with 13 bases between. The DNA of the CDR3 is TGTGCCAGCAGTTACTCGAAGAACCGTCGGGAAAAACTGTTTTTT. It translates to CASSYSKNRREKLFF.

This clonotype was picked up a small number of times. V and J are TRBV11-2 and TRBJ2-1; D remains ambiguous. Germline V gene data show CDR1 as SGHAT and CDR2 as FQNNGV. Trimming removed 6 bases at V and 4 bases at J, with 10 bases between. The CDR3 sequence is 13 residues long. As DNA, the CDR3 is TGTGCCAGCAGTCCGAACCGTTACAATGAGCAGTTCTTC. The encoded protein is CASSPNRYNEQFF.

This rearrangement joins TRBV28 to TRBJ2-7; tentatively, D is TRBD1 or TRBD2 (5 bases each). V was trimmed by 3 bases and J by 5 bases, leaving 14 bases between them. Germline V gene lookup returns CDR1 MDHEN and CDR2 SYDVKM. The CDR3 extends over 14 amino acids. The CDR3 DNA reads TGTGCCAGCAGTTTTGCCGGGGCGCGCCACGAGCAGTACTTC. Amino acid sequence: CASSFAGARHEQYF. The full variable domain, completed using reference TRBV28 and TRBJ2-7, is DVKVTQSSRYLVKRTGEKVFLECVQDMDHENMFWYRQDPGLGLRLIYFSYDVKMKEKGDIPEGYSVSREKKERFSLILESASTNQTSMYLCASSFAGARHEQYFGPGTRLTVT.

The CDR3 loop is CASSHPQGAQGYTF. The CDR3 nucleotides read TGTGCCAGCAGCCACCCACAGGGGGCGCAGGGCTACACCTTC. The J gene is TRBJ1-2, the V gene TRBV5-6, with TRBD1 matching 9 bases. The V and J ends lost 4 bases and 8 bases, in that order; junction bases with no gene match: 9. The CDR3 is 14 residues long. The germline V gene has CDR1 SGHDT and CDR2 YYEEEE.

A word on this clonotype: This clone may be a read error of a much larger clone one base away. J is TRBJ2-7 and V is TRBV6-4, with D unclear. Germline lookup yields CDR1 MRHNA and CDR2 SNTAGT. This CDR3 is 16 amino acids long. CDR3 sequence: CASSERFERYSSEQYF. The CDR3 coding sequence is TGTGCCAGCAGTGAACGGTTCGAAAGGTACTCCTCCGAGCAGTACTTC.

This clonotype was counted only a few times. The V call is TRBV3-1, the J call TRBJ2-2, with a possible D match to TRBD1 (7 bases). Trimming shortened V by 0 bases and J by 5 bases, and 13 bases separated the two germline ends. The CDR3 runs 16 residues. Germline V gene lookup returns CDR1 LGHDT and CDR2 YNNKEL (reference sequence). In DNA, the CDR3 is TGTGCCAGCAGCCAAGAGGCAGGGGGGAAAACCGGGGAGCTGTTTTTT. Translation: CASSQEAGGKTGELFF.

This clonotype was observed many times. This chain links TRBV6-6 with TRBJ1-6; no clear D. Trimming removed 8 bases from V and 7 bases from J, with 12 bases in between. Germline CDR1 and CDR2: MNHNY and SVGAGI (reference sequence). The CDR3 is 13 amino acids. The CDR3 region is CASQIRENSPLHF. CDR3 sequence (DNA): TGTGCCAGCCAGATAAGGGAGAATTCACCCCTCCACTTT.

This clonotype was observed a handful of times. This chain joins TRBV6-1 and TRBJ1-5, with 9 bases fitting TRBD1. Germline CDR1 MNHNS, CDR2 SASEGT. The CDR3 has 15 amino acids. V shed 5 bases, J shed 5 bases, and the junction held 7 bases outside the gene matches. This CDR3 reads CASSRDRGGYQPQHF. CDR3 coding DNA: TGTGCCAGCAGTAGAGACAGGGGGGGGTATCAGCCCCAGCATTTT.

This clonotype turned up a few times. The gene calls are TRBV5-1 and TRBJ2-2; 9 bases align to TRBD1. Looked up from germline, CDR1 is SGHRS and CDR2 is YFSETQ. The CDR3 consists of 15 residues. J gave up 3 bases and V 4 bases, and 4 bases lay outside the gene matches. CDR3 coding DNA: TGCGCCAGCAGCCCAAGGACAGGGGACACCGGGGAGCTGTTTTTT. It yields the protein CASSPRTGDTGELFF.

This clonotype was picked up a small number of times. The genes are TRBV6-2 or TRBV6-3 and TRBJ2-1; D gene ambiguous. Germline CDR1 MNHEY, CDR2 SVGEGT. The V and J ends lost 2 bases and 2 bases respectively, with 10 bases between them. There are 15 residues in the CDR3. The CDR3: CASSYGQATYNEQFF. In DNA, the CDR3 is TGTGCCAGCAGTTACGGGCAGGCAACCTACAATGAGCAGTTCTTC.

The CDR3 loop is CASSLYSRTGSQETQYF. DNA of the CDR3: TGTGCCAGCAGCCTTTATTCACGGACAGGGAGTCAAGAGACCCAGTACTTC. The chain links TRBV7-2 to TRBJ2-5; 8 bases fit TRBD1. The CDR3 length is 17 residues. V shed 5 bases and J 2 bases; nucleotides not matched to a gene: 13. In germline, CDR1 is SGHTA, CDR2 FQGNSA.

The chain carries TRBV18 and TRBJ2-3; a possible D gene is TRBD1 (5 bases). Trimming removed 6 bases at V and 12 bases at J, with 22 bases between. The CDR3 totals 14 residues. The V gene's germline CDR1 is KGHSH and CDR2 LQKENI. The CDR3 nucleotides read TGTGCCAGCTCCGACGTACTGATGACAGCCATACAGTATTTT. It codes for CASSDVLMTAIQYF.

J is TRBJ2-3 and V is TRBV4-3; D is undetermined. From germline, CDR1 is LGHNA and CDR2 YSLEER. V shed 0 bases and J shed 0 bases, with 7 bases lying between them. This CDR3 is 15 amino acids long. CDR3 nucleotides: TGCGCCAGCAGCCAAGAATCCGCTAGCACAGATACGCAGTATTTT. Amino acids: CASSQESASTDTQYF.

The chain recombines TRBV12-3 or TRBV12-4 with TRBJ2-3, with TRBD2 as a possible D gene (5 bases). The CDR3 consists of 14 residues. The V and J ends lost 0 bases and 4 bases respectively, with 8 bases between them. This chain's CDR3 is CASSLAGVADTQYF. The CDR3 DNA reads as TGTGCCAGCAGTTTAGCCGGGGTGGCAGATACGCAGTATTTT.

This clonotype was recorded many times. The genes are TRBV2 and TRBJ1-4, with TRBD1 as a possible D gene (5 bases). This CDR3 is built from 15 residues. Per the germline V gene, CDR1 is SNHLY and CDR2 is FYNNEI. V dropped 2 bases and J dropped 5 bases, with 12 bases sitting between them. CDR3 residues: CASSEPGRLNEKLFF. The CDR3 DNA sequence: TGTGCCAGCAGTGAACCGGGACGGCTGAATGAAAAACTGTTTTTT.

This clonotype turned up a few times. The rearrangement joins TRBV6-5 to TRBJ1-5, with TRBD1 matching 7 bases. This CDR3 has 14 amino acids. The germline V gene has CDR1 MNHEY and CDR2 SVGAGI. Trimming at V came to 5 bases and at J to 7 bases, leaving 8 bases not matched to a gene. In DNA, the CDR3 is TGTGCCAGCAGTAACCACCGGGACAGCCAGCCCCAGCATTTT. Encoded protein: CASSNHRDSQPQHF.

This clonotype was detected a few times. The rearrangement joins TRBV7-9 to TRBJ1-6, with D perhaps TRBD1 (5 bases). CDR1 and CDR2 (germline): SEHNR, FQNEAQ (reference sequence). CDR3 length: 16 residues. V lost 5 bases and J 4 bases, leaving 15 bases between the germline ends. DNA for the CDR3: TGTGCCAGCAGCACCTGGGCCGGGGCATATAATTCACCCCTCCACTTT. As protein: CASSTWAGAYNSPLHF.

The chain combines TRBV7-2 with TRBJ1-1; 8 bases are a match to TRBD1. Germline V gene sequence: CDR1 SGHTA, CDR2 FQGNSA. After removal of 6 bases from V and 3 bases from J, the junction contained 9 bases not matched to a gene. The CDR3 sequence is 15 residues long. The CDR3 spells CASSFQGTGYTEAFF. The DNA of the CDR3 is TGTGCCAGCAGTTTTCAGGGGACAGGTTACACTGAAGCTTTCTTT.

This clonotype was observed a few times. The chain uses TRBV7-9 and TRBJ1-1; the D gene is possibly TRBD1 (6 bases). The germline gives CDR1 SEHNR, CDR2 FQNEAQ (reference sequence). V lost 5 bases and J lost 3, with 19 bases in between. The CDR3 contains 16 residues. The CDR3 DNA sequence: TGTGCCAGCAGCCGGGGGTCCAGGGGCCGGGACACTGAAGCTTTCTTT. Its translation is CASSRGSRGRDTEAFF.

The V call is TRBV9, the J call TRBJ1-6; D is ambiguous. CDR3 length: 14 amino acids. Trimming took 3 bases from V and 10 from J, leaving 14 bases between them. Germline V CDR1 and CDR2: SGDLS, YYNGEE. The CDR3 loop reads CASSGGSLGSPLHF. As DNA, the CDR3 is TGTGCCAGCAGCGGGGGTAGCTTAGGATCACCCCTCCACTTT.

This clonotype was counted only a few times. The chain uses TRBV11-2 and TRBJ1-4; D remains ambiguous. V dropped 3 bases and J dropped 0 bases, with 11 bases sitting between them. This CDR3 is built from 16 residues. Germline loops: CDR1 SGHAT, CDR2 FQNNGV. This chain's CDR3 is CASSLFGVATNEKLFF. The CDR3 bases are TGTGCCAGCAGCTTGTTCGGAGTTGCAACTAATGAAAAACTGTTTTTT.

The sample holds many counts of this clonotype. The chain uses TRBV29-1 and TRBJ2-1; D gene uncertain. V was cut by 5 bases and J by 12 bases, with 17 bases left in between. This CDR3 is built from 12 residues. The V gene's germline CDR1 is SQVTM and CDR2 ANQGSEA. The CDR3 DNA reads as TGCAGCGTTTCAGAACTATTAGCTGGGCAGTTCTTC. This sequence encodes CSVSELLAGQFF.

The table lists this clonotype with many counts. The chain uses TRBV7-2 and TRBJ1-1; D gene ambiguous. From germline, CDR1 is SGHTA and CDR2 FQGNSA. The CDR3 is 17 residues long. Trimming left V 1 base short and J 0 bases short, with 15 bases between. The chain's CDR3 is CASSLDRHVDMNTEAFF. The CDR3 nucleotides are TGTGCCAGCAGCTTAGATCGGCACGTCGACATGAACACTGAAGCTTTCTTT.